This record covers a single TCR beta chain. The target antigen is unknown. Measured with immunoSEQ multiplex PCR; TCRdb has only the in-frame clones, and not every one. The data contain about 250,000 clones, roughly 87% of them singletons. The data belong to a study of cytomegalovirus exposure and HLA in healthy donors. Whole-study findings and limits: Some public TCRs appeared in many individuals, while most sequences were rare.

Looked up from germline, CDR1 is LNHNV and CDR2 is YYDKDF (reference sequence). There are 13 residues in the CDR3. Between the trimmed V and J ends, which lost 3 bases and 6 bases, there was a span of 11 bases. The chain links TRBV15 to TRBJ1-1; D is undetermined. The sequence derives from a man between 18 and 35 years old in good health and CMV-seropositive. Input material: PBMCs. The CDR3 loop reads CATSRAGGPEAFF. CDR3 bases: TGTGCCACCAGCAGGGCCGGCGGCCCTGAAGCTTTCTTT.